This TCR beta chain was sequenced during a study of T cell responses to AZD1222 COVID-19 vaccine. This CDR3 comprises 16 residues. The germline CDR1 and CDR2 sequences are MNHEY and SMNVEV (reference sequence). Losses at the gene ends were 3 bases for V and 10 bases for J; bases not matched to a gene: 13. Measured with immunoSEQ multiplex PCR; TCRdb has only the in-frame clones, and not every one. The sample yields 170,000 or so clones, about nine tenths seen once. This receptor was obtained from an adult in good health. The chain recombines TRBV27 with TRBJ1-4; 8 bases map to TRBD1. The starting material was peripheral blood, obtained on day 0 of AZD1222 vaccination. CDR3: CASSFTSGTGRAKLFF. As DNA, the CDR3 is TGTGCCAGCAGTTTTACAAGTGGGACAGGAAGGGCAAAACTGTTTTTT.